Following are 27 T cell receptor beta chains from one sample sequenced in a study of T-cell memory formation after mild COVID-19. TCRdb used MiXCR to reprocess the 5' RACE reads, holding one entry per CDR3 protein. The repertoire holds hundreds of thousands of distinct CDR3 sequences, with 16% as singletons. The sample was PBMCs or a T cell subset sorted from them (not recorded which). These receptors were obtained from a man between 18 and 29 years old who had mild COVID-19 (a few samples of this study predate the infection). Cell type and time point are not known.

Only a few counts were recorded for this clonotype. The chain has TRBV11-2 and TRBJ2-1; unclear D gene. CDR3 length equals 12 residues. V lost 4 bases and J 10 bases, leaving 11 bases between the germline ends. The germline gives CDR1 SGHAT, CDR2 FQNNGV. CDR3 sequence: CASSSDWPEQFF. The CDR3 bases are TGTGCCAGCAGCTCAGATTGGCCCGAGCAGTTCTTC.

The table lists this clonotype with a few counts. The CDR3 DNA sequence: TGTGCCAGCAGCATTACGGCCGGCGTGTACGAGCAGTACTTC. It specifies CASSITAGVYEQYF. This chain joins TRBV11-1 and TRBJ2-7; D is ambiguous. The germline V gene has CDR1 SGHAT and CDR2 FQDESV (reference sequence). This CDR3 comprises 14 residues. V lost 5 bases and J 4 bases, leaving 15 bases between the germline ends.

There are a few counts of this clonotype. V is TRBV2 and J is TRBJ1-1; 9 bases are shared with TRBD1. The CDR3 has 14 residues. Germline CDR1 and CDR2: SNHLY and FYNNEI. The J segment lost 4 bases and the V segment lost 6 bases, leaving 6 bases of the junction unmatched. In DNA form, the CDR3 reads TGTGCCAGCAGGGACACAGGGGGCAGCACTGAAGCTTTCTTT. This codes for CASRDTGGSTEAFF.

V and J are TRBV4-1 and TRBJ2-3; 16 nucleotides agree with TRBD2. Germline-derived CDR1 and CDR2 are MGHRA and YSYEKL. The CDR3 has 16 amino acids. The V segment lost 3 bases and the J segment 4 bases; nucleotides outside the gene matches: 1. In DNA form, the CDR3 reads TGCGCCAGCAGCCAGGGACTAGCGGGAGGGCCAGATACGCAGTATTTT. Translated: CASSQGLAGGPDTQYF.

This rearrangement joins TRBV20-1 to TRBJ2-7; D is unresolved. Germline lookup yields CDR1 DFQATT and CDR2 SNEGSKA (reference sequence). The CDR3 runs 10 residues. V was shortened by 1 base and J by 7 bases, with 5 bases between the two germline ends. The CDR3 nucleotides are TGCAGTGCTAGAGGACGGGAGCAGTACTTC. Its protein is CSARGREQYF.

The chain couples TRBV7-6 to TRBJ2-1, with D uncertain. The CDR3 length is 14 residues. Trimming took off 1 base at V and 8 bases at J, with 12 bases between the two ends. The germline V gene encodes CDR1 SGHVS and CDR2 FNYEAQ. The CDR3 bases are TGTGCCAGCAGCTTAGGAGGCCTCCCCCATGAGCAGTTCTTC. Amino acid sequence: CASSLGGLPHEQFF.

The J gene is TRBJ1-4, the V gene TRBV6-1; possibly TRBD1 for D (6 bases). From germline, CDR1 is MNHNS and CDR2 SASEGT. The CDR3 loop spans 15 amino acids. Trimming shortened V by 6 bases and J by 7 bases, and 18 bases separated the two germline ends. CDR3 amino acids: CASSERQVFSEKLFF. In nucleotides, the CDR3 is TGTGCCAGCAGCGAACGACAGGTCTTTAGTGAAAAACTGTTTTTT.

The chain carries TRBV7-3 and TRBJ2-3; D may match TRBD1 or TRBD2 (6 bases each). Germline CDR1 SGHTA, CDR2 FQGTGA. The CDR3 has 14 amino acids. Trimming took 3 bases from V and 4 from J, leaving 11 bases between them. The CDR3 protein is CASSFGGQADTQYF. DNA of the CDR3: TGTGCCAGCAGCTTTGGGGGGCAGGCAGATACGCAGTATTTT.

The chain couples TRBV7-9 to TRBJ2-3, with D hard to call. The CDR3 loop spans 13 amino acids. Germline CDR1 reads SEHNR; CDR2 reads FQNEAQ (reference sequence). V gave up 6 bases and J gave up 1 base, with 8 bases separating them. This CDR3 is CASRHPGTDTQYF. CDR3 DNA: TGTGCCAGCAGACACCCGGGCACAGATACGCAGTATTTT.

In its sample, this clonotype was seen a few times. In nucleotides, the CDR3 is TGTGCCAGCAGCTTATATGACCCCCGGGCCTACCAAGAGACCCAGTACTTC. Residues: CASSLYDPRAYQETQYF. The V and J genes are TRBV7-2 and TRBJ2-5; unclear D gene. The germline CDR1 and CDR2 sequences are SGHTA and FQGNSA. The CDR3 contains 17 residues. With 2 bases removed from V and 0 bases from J, the gap between germline ends came to 16 bases.

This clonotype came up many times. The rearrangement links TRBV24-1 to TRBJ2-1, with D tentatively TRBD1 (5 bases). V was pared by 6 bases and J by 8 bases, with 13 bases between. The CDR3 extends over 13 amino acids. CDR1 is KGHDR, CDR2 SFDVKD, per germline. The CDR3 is CATSRAGSDEQFF. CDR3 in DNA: TGTGCCACCAGTCGGGCAGGGTCGGATGAGCAGTTCTTC.

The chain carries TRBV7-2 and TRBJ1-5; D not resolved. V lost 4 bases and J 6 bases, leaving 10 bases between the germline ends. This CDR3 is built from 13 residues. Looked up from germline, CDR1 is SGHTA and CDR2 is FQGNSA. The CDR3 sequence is CASSSFPFQPQHF. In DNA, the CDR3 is TGTGCCAGCAGCTCCTTCCCTTTTCAGCCCCAGCATTTT.

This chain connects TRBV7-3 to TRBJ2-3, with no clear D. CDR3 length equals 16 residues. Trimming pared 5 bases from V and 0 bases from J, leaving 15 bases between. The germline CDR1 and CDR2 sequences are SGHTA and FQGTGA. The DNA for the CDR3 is TGTGCCAGCAGCCCGACCCCGGTGTTCAGCACAGATACGCAGTATTTT. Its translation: CASSPTPVFSTDTQYF.

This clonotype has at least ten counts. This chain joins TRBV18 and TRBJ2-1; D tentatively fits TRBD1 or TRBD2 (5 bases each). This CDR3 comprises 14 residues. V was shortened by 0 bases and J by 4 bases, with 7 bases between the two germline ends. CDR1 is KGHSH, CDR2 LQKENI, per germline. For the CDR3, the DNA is TGTGCCAGCTCACCACCGGGGGATTACAATGAGCAGTTCTTC. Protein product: CASSPPGDYNEQFF.

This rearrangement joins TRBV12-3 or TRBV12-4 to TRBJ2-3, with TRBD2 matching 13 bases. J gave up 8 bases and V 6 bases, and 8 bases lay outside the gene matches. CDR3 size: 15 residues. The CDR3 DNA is TGTGCCAGCAGCTTCACTAGCGGGGGGGCCGGTACGCAGTATTTT. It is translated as CASSFTSGGAGTQYF.

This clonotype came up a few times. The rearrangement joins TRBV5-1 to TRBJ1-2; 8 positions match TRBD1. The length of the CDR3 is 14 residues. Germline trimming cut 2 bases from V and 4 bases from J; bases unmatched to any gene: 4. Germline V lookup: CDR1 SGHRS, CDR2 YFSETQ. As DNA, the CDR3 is TGCGCCAGCAGCTTTGCAGGGGGCCTCTATGGCTACACCTTC. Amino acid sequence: CASSFAGGLYGYTF.

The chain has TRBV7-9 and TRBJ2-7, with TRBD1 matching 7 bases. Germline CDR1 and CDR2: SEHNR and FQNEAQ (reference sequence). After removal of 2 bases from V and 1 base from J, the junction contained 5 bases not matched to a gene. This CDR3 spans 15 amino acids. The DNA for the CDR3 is TGTGCCAGCAGCTTAAGGGGGCATGGGTCCTACGAGCAGTACTTC. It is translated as CASSLRGHGSYEQYF.

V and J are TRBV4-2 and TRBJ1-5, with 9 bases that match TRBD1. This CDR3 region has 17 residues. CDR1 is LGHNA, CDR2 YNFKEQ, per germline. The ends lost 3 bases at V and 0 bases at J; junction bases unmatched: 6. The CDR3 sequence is CASSQARTGDSNQPQHF. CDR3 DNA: TGTGCCAGCAGCCAGGCAAGGACAGGGGATAGCAATCAGCCCCAGCATTTT.

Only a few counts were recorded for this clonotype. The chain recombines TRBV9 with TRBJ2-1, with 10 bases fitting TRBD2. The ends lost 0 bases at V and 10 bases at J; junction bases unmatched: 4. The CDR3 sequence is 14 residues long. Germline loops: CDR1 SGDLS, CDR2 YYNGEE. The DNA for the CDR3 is TGTGCCAGCAGCGTAGAAGCGGGGGGGCGGGAGCAGTTCTTC. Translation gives CASSVEAGGREQFF.

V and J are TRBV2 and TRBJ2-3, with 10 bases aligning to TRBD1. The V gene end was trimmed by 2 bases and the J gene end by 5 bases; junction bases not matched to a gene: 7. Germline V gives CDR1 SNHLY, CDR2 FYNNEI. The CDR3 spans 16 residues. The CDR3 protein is CASSEPGQGKEDTQYF. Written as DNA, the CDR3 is TGTGCCAGCAGTGAACCGGGACAGGGGAAAGAAGATACGCAGTATTTT.

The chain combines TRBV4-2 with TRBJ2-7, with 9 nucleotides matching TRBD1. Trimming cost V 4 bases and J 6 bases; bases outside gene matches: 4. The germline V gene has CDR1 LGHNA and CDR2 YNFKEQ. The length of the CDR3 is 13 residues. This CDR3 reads CASSPGTGTEQYF. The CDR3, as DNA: TGTGCCAGCAGCCCCGGGACAGGGACCGAGCAGTACTTC.

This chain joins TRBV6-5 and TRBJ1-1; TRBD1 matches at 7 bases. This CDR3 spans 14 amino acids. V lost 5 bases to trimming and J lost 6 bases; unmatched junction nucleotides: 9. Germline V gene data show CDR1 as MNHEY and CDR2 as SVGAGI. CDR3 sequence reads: CASSHRQGNAEAFF. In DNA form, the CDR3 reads TGTGCCAGCAGTCACCGACAGGGAAACGCTGAAGCTTTCTTT.

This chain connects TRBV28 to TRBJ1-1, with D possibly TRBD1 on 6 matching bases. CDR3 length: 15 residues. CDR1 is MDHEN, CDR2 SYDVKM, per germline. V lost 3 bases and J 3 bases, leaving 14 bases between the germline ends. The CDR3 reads CASSFFGDTDTEAFF. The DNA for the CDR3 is TGTGCCAGCAGTTTTTTCGGGGACACTGACACTGAAGCTTTCTTT.

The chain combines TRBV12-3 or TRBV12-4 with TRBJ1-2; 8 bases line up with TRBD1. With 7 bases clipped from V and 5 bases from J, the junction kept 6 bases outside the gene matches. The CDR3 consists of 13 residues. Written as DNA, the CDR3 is TGTGCCAGCAATCCGACAGGGGAGTATGGCTACACCTTC. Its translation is CASNPTGEYGYTF.

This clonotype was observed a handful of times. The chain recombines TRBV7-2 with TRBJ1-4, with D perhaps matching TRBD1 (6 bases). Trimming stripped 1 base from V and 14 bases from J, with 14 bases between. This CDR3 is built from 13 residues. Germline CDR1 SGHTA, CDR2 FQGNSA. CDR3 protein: CASSLGIRDILFF. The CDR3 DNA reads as TGTGCCAGCAGCTTAGGAATCCGGGACATCCTGTTTTTT. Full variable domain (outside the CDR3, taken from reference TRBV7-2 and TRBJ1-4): GAGVSQSPSNKVTEKGKDVELRCDPISGHTALYWYRQSLGQGLEFLIYFQGNSAPDKSGLPSDRFSAERTGGSVSTLTIQRTQQEDSAVYLCASSLGIRDILFFGSGTQLSVL.

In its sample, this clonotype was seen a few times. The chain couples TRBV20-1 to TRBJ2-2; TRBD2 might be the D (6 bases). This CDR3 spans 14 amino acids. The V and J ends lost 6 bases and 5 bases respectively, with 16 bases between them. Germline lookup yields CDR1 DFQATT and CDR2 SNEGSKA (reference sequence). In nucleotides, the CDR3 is TGCAGTGCCCCGGCATCGGGGACTACCGGGGAGCTGTTTTTT. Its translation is CSAPASGTTGELFF.

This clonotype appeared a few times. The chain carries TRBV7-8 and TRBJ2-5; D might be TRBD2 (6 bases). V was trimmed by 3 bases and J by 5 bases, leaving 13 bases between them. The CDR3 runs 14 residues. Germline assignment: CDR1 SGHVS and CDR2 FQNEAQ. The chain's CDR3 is CASSFSGVDETQYF. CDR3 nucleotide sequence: TGTGCCAGCAGCTTTTCGGGAGTGGACGAGACCCAGTACTTC.